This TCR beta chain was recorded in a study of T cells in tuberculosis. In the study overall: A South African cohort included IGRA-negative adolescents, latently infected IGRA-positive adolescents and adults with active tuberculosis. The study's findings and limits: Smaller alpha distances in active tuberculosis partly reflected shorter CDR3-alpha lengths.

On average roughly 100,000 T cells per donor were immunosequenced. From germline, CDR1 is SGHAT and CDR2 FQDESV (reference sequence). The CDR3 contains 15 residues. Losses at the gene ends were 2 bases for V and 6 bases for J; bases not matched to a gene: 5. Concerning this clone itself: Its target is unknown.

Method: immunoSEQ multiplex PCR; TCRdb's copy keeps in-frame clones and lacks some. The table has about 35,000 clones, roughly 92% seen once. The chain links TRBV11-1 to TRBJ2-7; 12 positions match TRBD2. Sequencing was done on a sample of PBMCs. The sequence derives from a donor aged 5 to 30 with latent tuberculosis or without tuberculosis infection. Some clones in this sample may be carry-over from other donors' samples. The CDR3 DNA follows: TGTGCCAGCAGCTTACTAGCGGGAGGGCCTGGCGAGCAGTACTTC. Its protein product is CASSLLAGGPGEQYF.